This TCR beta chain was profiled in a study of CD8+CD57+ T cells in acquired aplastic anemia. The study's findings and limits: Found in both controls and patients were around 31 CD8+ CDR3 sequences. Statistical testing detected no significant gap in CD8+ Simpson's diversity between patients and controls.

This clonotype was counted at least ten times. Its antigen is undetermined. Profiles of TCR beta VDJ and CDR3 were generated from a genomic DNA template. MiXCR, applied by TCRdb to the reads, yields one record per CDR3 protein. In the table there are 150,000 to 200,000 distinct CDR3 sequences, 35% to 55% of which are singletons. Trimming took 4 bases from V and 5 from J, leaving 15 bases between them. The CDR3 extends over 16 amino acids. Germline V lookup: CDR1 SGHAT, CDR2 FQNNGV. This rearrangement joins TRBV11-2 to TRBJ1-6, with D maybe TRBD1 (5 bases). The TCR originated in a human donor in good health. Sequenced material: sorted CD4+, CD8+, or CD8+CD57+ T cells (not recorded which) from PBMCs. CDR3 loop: CASSSTGRRNNSPLHF. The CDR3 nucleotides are TGTGCCAGCAGCTCCACGGGACGGAGAAATAATTCACCCCTCCACTTT.